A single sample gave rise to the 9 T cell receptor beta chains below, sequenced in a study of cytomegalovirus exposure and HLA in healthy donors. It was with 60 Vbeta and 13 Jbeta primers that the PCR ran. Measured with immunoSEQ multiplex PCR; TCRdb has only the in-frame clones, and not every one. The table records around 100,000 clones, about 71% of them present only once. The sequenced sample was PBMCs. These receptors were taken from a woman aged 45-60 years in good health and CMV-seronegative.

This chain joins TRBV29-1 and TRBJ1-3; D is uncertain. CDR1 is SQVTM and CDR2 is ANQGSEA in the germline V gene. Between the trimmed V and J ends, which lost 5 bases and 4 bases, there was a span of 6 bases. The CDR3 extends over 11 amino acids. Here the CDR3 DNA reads TGCAGCGTTTACTTAGGAAACACCATATATTTT. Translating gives CSVYLGNTIYF.

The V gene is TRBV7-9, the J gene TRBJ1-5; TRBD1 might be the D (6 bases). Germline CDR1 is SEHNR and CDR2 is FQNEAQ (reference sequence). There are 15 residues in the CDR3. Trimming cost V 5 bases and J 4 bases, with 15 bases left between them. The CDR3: CASSPLDRPNQPQHF. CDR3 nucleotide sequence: TGTGCCAGCAGCCCACTGGACAGACCAAATCAGCCCCAGCATTTT.

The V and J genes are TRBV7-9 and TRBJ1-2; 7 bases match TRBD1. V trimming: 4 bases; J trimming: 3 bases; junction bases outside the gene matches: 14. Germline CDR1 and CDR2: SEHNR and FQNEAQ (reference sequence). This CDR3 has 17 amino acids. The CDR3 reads CASSSTSAGGEDYGYTF. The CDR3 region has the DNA TGTGCCAGCAGCTCCACCTCGGCAGGGGGAGAGGACTATGGCTACACCTTC.

The CDR3: CASSLAGTGANVLTF. The DNA for the CDR3 is TGTGCCAGCAGTTTAGCAGGGACTGGGGCCAACGTCCTGACTTTC. The chain couples TRBV28 to TRBJ2-6; D possibly corresponds to TRBD1 (5 bases). Germline CDR1 reads MDHEN; CDR2 reads SYDVKM. There are 15 residues in the CDR3. V lost 2 bases, J lost 2 bases, and 7 bases lay in between. Together with reference TRBV28 and TRBJ2-6, the CDR3 gives the full variable domain: DVKVTQSSRYLVKRTGEKVFLECVQDMDHENMFWYRQDPGLGLRLIYFSYDVKMKEKGDIPEGYSVSREKKERFSLILESASTNQTSMYLCASSLAGTGANVLTFGAGSRLTVL.

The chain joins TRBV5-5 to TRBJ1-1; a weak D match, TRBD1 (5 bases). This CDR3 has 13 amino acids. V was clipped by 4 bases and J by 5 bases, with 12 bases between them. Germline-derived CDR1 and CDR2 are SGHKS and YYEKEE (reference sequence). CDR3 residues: CASSRTGVTEAFF. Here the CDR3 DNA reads TGTGCCAGCAGCCGCACGGGGGTTACTGAAGCTTTCTTT.

This CDR3 is CASSSGLAGGLEQYF. The CDR3 DNA reads as TGTGCCAGCAGCTCGGGGCTAGCGGGAGGTCTCGAGCAGTACTTC. This sequence joins TRBV5-4 and TRBJ2-7, with 11 bases that match TRBD2. This CDR3 has 15 amino acids. Germline V gene sequence: CDR1 SGHNT, CDR2 YYREEE (reference sequence). V lost 3 bases, J lost 6 bases, and 8 bases stayed unmatched.

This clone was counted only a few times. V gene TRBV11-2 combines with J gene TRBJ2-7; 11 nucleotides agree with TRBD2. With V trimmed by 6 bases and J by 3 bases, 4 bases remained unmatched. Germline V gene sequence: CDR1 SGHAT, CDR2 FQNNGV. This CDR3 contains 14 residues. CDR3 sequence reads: CASRRLAGHYEQYF. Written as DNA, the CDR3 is TGTGCCAGCAGGAGACTAGCGGGACACTACGAGCAGTACTTC. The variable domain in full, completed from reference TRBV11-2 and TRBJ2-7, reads EAGVAQSPRYKIIEKRQSVAFWCNPISGHATLYWYQQILGQGPKLLIQFQNNGVVDDSQLPKDRFSAERLKGVDSTLKIQPAKLEDSAVYLCASRRLAGHYEQYFGPGTRLTVT.

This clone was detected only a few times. The chain's CDR3 is CASRPHRGWDEKLFF. The DNA for the CDR3 is TGTGCCAGCAGACCGCACAGGGGATGGGATGAAAAACTGTTTTTT. The chain is built from TRBV28 and TRBJ1-4; TRBD1 matches at 7 bases. The CDR3 extends over 15 amino acids. CDR1 is MDHEN and CDR2 is SYDVKM in the germline V gene. V was pared by 6 bases and J by 6 bases, with 10 bases of the junction left unmatched.

The CDR3 DNA reads TGTGCCACCAGCAGAGCAACAGGGGTTAATGAAAAACTGTTTTTT. Translated: CATSRATGVNEKLFF. The chain recombines TRBV15 with TRBJ1-4; TRBD1 matches at 7 bases. The CDR3 is 15 residues long. Germline V gene data show CDR1 as LNHNV and CDR2 as YYDKDF (reference sequence). Trimming at V came to 1 base and at J to 4 bases, leaving 3 bases not matched to a gene.